One and the same sample provided the 26 T cell receptor beta chains below, sequenced in a study of T cell responses to AZD1222 COVID-19 vaccine. Sequenced by immunoSEQ multiplex PCR; TCRdb stores in-frame clones only, minus some. The sample carries more than 95,000 clones, approximately 90% recorded once. The starting material was peripheral blood, obtained 28 days after the second AZD1222 dose. Every receptor here comes from an adult who received the AZD1222 COVID-19 vaccine.

The V gene is TRBV7-9, the J gene TRBJ2-2; D may be TRBD1 or TRBD2 (5 bases each). Trimming cost V 4 bases and J 4 bases, with 16 bases left between them. This CDR3 is 16 amino acids long. Germline V gives CDR1 SEHNR, CDR2 FQNEAQ (reference sequence). In DNA form, the CDR3 reads TGTGCCAGCAGCTCCGCACGTCGGGGCTCCACCGGGGAGCTGTTTTTT. This codes for CASSSARRGSTGELFF.

The chain recombines TRBV19 with TRBJ2-2, with D uncertain. CDR1 is LNHDA, CDR2 SQIVND, per germline (reference sequence). The length of the CDR3 is 14 residues. Deletions cut 3 bases from V and 2 bases from J, with 7 bases between. CDR3 region: CASSMGRNTGELFF. CDR3 nucleotide sequence: TGTGCCAGTAGTATGGGTAGAAACACCGGGGAGCTGTTTTTT.

This chain joins TRBV9 and TRBJ1-6; no reliable D call. The CDR3 sequence is 15 residues long. Germline V lookup: CDR1 SGDLS, CDR2 YYNGEE. V dropped 0 bases and J dropped 7 bases, with 11 bases sitting between them. In DNA form, the CDR3 reads TGTGCCAGCAGCGTAGGGGTGCAGAGAAATTCACCCCTCCACTTT. This codes for CASSVGVQRNSPLHF.

The CDR3 DNA reads as TGTGCCAGCAGCTCTGAATACGAGCAGTACTTC. Translation: CASSSEYEQYF. The chain uses TRBV5-6 and TRBJ2-7; D is unclear. CDR1 is SGHDT, CDR2 YYEEEE, per germline. The CDR3 spans 11 residues. V lost 3 bases, J lost 4 bases, and 5 bases lay in between. The complete variable domain, with remaining parts taken from reference TRBV5-6 and TRBJ2-7, reads DAGVTQSPTHLIKTRGQQVTLRCSPKSGHDTVSWYQQALGQGPQFIFQYYEEEERQRGNFPDRFSGHQFPNYSSELNVNALLLGDSALYLCASSSEYEQYFGPGTRLTVT.

This chain connects TRBV6-4 to TRBJ2-1, with 7 bases that match TRBD2. Losses at the gene ends were 2 bases for V and 3 bases for J; bases not matched to a gene: 4. Per the germline V gene, CDR1 is MRHNA and CDR2 is SNTAGT. This CDR3 is 15 amino acids long. In DNA form, the CDR3 reads TGTGCCAGCAGTGACACTAGCGAGAACTACAATGAGCAGTTCTTC. It codes for CASSDTSENYNEQFF.

The CDR3 spells CASSPRQSLMNTEAFF. DNA for the CDR3: TGTGCCAGCTCTCCTCGACAGAGTCTTATGAACACTGAAGCTTTCTTT. The chain couples TRBV18 to TRBJ1-1; TRBD1 might be the D (5 bases). This CDR3 region has 16 residues. Deletions cut 6 bases from V and 0 bases from J, with 17 bases between. CDR1 and CDR2 (germline): KGHSH, LQKENI.

This clone came up a few times. The chain joins TRBV27 to TRBJ1-3; D not certain. Trimming removed 0 bases from V and 5 bases from J, with 5 bases in between. Germline V lookup: CDR1 MNHEY, CDR2 SMNVEV (reference sequence). The CDR3 has 13 amino acids. CDR3 loop: CASSLSRRNTIYF. In DNA form, the CDR3 reads TGTGCCAGCAGTTTATCGCGACGAAACACCATATATTTT.

The rearrangement links TRBV28 to TRBJ1-3, with a possible D match to TRBD1 (6 bases). This CDR3 has 14 amino acids. Germline V gives CDR1 MDHEN, CDR2 SYDVKM. V lost 3 bases, J lost 4 bases, and 10 bases lay in between. For the CDR3, the DNA is TGTGCCAGCAGTTTTAGGACAGTCGGAAACACCATATATTTT. Translation gives CASSFRTVGNTIYF.

This clone came up a few times. The chain links TRBV4-2 to TRBJ1-1; 9 positions agree with TRBD1. Germline V gene lookup returns CDR1 LGHNA and CDR2 YNFKEQ. The CDR3 consists of 20 residues. V shed 3 bases, J shed 0 bases, and the junction held 17 bases outside the gene matches. The CDR3, as DNA: TGTGCCAGCAGCCACGATCCGGTTGGACAGGGGAACTACATGAACACTGAAGCTTTCTTT. As protein: CASSHDPVGQGNYMNTEAFF.

The chain couples TRBV7-2 to TRBJ1-5, with D unclear. The length of the CDR3 is 16 residues. Looked up from germline, CDR1 is SGHTA and CDR2 is FQGNSA. V was pared by 5 bases and J by 3 bases, with 17 bases between. The CDR3 DNA is TGTGCCAGCAGCGAAAAAGGGTGGGAGTCCAATCAGCCCCAGCATTTT. It codes for CASSEKGWESNQPQHF.

The chain carries TRBV6-6 and TRBJ1-5, with 8 bases aligning to TRBD1. Trimming cost V 4 bases and J 4 bases; bases outside gene matches: 9. Germline values: CDR1 MNHNY, CDR2 SVGAGI (reference sequence). This CDR3 is 16 amino acids long. CDR3 sequence: CASSSGQGNGNQPQHF. The CDR3 DNA sequence: TGTGCCAGCAGTTCCGGACAGGGTAATGGTAATCAGCCCCAGCATTTT.

The chain couples TRBV10-3 to TRBJ2-7; D is unclear. The germline V gene has CDR1 ENHRY and CDR2 SYGVKD. This CDR3 is 15 amino acids long. V shed 0 bases and J shed 3 bases, with 12 bases lying between them. The CDR3: CAISESSTLLYEQYF. In DNA, the CDR3 is TGTGCCATCAGTGAGTCCTCGACCCTCCTCTACGAGCAGTACTTC.

This chain uses TRBV18 with TRBJ1-5; D call uncertain. Trimming pared 1 base from V and 2 bases from J, leaving 12 bases between. The CDR3 has 16 residues. Germline V CDR1 and CDR2: KGHSH, LQKENI. In DNA, the CDR3 is TGTGCCAGCTCACCACTGGCCAACCTCGGCAATCAGCCCCAGCATTTT. Encoded protein: CASSPLANLGNQPQHF.

The rearrangement uses TRBV20-1 and TRBJ1-1; perhaps TRBD1 as D (6 bases). CDR3 length: 11 residues. Germline assignment: CDR1 DFQATT and CDR2 SNEGSKA (reference sequence). The CDR3 reads CRGAGGTEAFF. The CDR3 region has the DNA TGCAGGGGGGCGGGGGGCACTGAAGCTTTCTTT.

The chain is built from TRBV4-1 and TRBJ2-7; possible D gene TRBD2, 7 bases. The CDR3 runs to 16 residues. Trimming stripped 1 base from V and 2 bases from J, with 15 bases between. CDR1 and CDR2 from the germline V gene are MGHRA and YSYEKL. CDR3 sequence: CASSQGGGEGPYEQYF. The CDR3 coding sequence is TGCGCCAGCAGCCAAGGAGGGGGGGAGGGACCCTACGAGCAGTACTTC.

The rearrangement uses TRBV7-3 and TRBJ1-1; D might be TRBD1 (5 bases). The length of the CDR3 is 16 residues. CDR1 and CDR2 (germline): SGHTA, FQGTGA. The V gene lost 0 bases and the J gene lost 1 base, with 12 bases spanning the gap. DNA of the CDR3: TGTGCCAGCAGCTTAACGGCCGGGACGGGGAACACTGAAGCTTTCTTT. Translating gives CASSLTAGTGNTEAFF. Full variable domain (outside the CDR3, taken from reference TRBV7-3 and TRBJ1-1): GAGVSQTPSNKVTEKGKYVELRCDPISGHTALYWYRQSLGQGPEFLIYFQGTGAADDSGLPNDRFFAVRPEGSVSTLKIQRTERGDSAVYLCASSLTAGTGNTEAFFGQGTRLTVV.

The rearrangement uses TRBV14 and TRBJ2-7, with TRBD1 identical over 8 bases. V dropped 1 base and J dropped 3; count of bases not matched to a gene: 8. Germline V lookup: CDR1 SGHDN, CDR2 FVKESK. The CDR3 length is 16 residues. CDR3 DNA: TGTGCCAGCAGCCAAGGGACAGGGCTTCTTTACTACGAGCAGTACTTC. Translation: CASSQGTGLLYYEQYF.

This rearrangement joins TRBV7-2 to TRBJ2-7, with D perhaps TRBD1 (6 bases). Germline lookup yields CDR1 SGHTA and CDR2 FQGNSA. The CDR3 spans 15 residues. Trimming pared 2 bases from V and 3 bases from J, leaving 14 bases between. CDR3 nucleotide sequence: TGTGCCAGCAGCTTATCTGACAGGACCATCTACGAGCAGTACTTC. It yields the protein CASSLSDRTIYEQYF.

This chain uses TRBV4-3 with TRBJ2-7, with D unclear. Germline CDR1 and CDR2: LGHNA and YSLEER. V lost 0 bases to trimming and J lost 3 bases, with 21 bases between them. This CDR3 has 18 residues. The CDR3 DNA sequence: TGCGCCAGCAGCCAAGACGGCCTGCGACATGCTGCAATCTACGAGCAGTACTTC. Its protein product is CASSQDGLRHAAIYEQYF.

The V and J genes are TRBV13 and TRBJ2-1, with 11 bases lining up with TRBD2. This CDR3 region has 19 residues. Germline V CDR1 and CDR2: PRHDT, FYEKMQ (reference sequence). V trimming: 0 bases; J trimming: 0 bases; junction bases outside the gene matches: 7. The CDR3 is CASSLGLAGGPSSYNEQFF. The DNA for the CDR3 is TGTGCCAGCAGCTTAGGCCTAGCGGGGGGCCCGAGCTCCTACAATGAGCAGTTCTTC.

V gene TRBV30 combines with J gene TRBJ2-7; D gene uncertain. Germline CDR1 and CDR2: GTSNPN and SVGIG (reference sequence). Between the trimmed V and J ends, which lost 4 bases and 1 base, there was a span of 8 bases. The CDR3 is made up of 12 amino acids. CDR3 in DNA: TGTGCCTGGAAAATCGGATCCTACGAGCAGTACTTC. Protein sequence: CAWKIGSYEQYF.

The chain is built from TRBV5-1 and TRBJ2-3, with TRBD1 identical over 9 bases. The CDR3 totals 14 residues. The V and J ends lost 4 bases and 3 bases, in that order; junction bases with no gene match: 3. The germline V gene has CDR1 SGHRS and CDR2 YFSETQ. The CDR3 sequence is CASSPGTGTDTQYF. The CDR3 DNA is TGCGCCAGCAGCCCCGGGACAGGGACAGATACGCAGTATTTT. The whole variable domain, filled in from reference TRBV5-1 and TRBJ2-3, reads KAGVTQTPRYLIKTRGQQVTLSCSPISGHRSVSWYQQTPGQGLQFLFEYFSETQRNKGNFPGRFSGRQFSNSRSEMNVSTLELGDSALYLCASSPGTGTDTQYFGPGTRLTVL.

This clone was counted a few times. This chain connects TRBV28 to TRBJ2-4; TRBD2 is a possible D gene (7 bases). V was shortened by 7 bases and J by 0 bases, with 19 bases between the two germline ends. Per germline, CDR1 MDHEN and CDR2 SYDVKM. The CDR3 extends over 17 amino acids. The CDR3 region has the DNA TGTGCCAGCACCCCAGGGGCGGGAGTGGGAGCCAAAAACATTCAGTACTTC. Protein: CASTPGAGVGAKNIQYF.

The genes are TRBV14 and TRBJ2-7; TRBD2 is a possible D gene (6 bases). This CDR3 comprises 16 residues. Per the germline V gene, CDR1 is SGHDN and CDR2 is FVKESK. Trimming shortened V by 3 bases and J by 1 base, and 16 bases separated the two germline ends. CDR3 bases: TGTGCCAGCAGCCATTCCACGGGAGTAAATTCCTACGAGCAGTACTTC. Translation: CASSHSTGVNSYEQYF.

This chain uses TRBV6-5 with TRBJ1-4, with a weak D call TRBD1 (5 bases). Trimming cost V 0 bases and J 8 bases, with 13 bases left between them. The germline gives CDR1 MNHEY, CDR2 SVGAGI. The CDR3 totals 15 residues. CDR3 region: CASSYSGRGLEKLFF. The CDR3 DNA reads TGTGCCAGCAGTTACTCGGGCCGGGGCCTGGAAAAACTGTTTTTT.

The chain carries TRBV20-1 and TRBJ2-3; D not certain. V lost 5 bases to trimming and J lost 1 base, with 4 bases between them. The CDR3 sequence is 11 residues long. The germline gives CDR1 DFQATT, CDR2 SNEGSKA (reference sequence). The CDR3 reads CSAGRTDTQYF. The CDR3, as DNA: TGCAGTGCTGGGCGCACAGATACGCAGTATTTT.